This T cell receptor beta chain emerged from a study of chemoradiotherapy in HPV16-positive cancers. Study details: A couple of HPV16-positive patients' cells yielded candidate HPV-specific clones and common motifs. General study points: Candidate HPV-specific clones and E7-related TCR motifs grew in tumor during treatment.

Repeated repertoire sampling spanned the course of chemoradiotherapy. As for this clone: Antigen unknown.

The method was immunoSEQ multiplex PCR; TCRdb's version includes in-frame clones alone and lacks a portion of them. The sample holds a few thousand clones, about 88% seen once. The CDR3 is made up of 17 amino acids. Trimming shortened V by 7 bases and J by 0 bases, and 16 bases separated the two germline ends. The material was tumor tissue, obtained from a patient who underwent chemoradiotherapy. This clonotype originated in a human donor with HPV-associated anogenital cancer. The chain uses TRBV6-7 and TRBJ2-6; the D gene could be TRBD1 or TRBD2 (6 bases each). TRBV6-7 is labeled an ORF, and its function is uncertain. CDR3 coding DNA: TGTGCCAGCACCAGAACAGGGACTTACTCTGGGGCCAACGTCCTGACTTTC. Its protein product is CASTRTGTYSGANVLTF.